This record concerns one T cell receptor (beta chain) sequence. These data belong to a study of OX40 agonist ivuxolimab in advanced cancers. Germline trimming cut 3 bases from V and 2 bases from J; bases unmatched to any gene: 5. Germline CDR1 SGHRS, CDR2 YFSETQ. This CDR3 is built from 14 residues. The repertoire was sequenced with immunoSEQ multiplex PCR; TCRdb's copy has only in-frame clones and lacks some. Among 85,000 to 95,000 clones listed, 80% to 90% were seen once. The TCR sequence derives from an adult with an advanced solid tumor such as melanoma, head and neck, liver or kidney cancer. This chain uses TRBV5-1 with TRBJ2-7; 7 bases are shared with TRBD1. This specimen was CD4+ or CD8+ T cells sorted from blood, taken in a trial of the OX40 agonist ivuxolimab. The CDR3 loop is CASSSDRRPYEQYF. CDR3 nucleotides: TGCGCCAGCAGCTCGGACAGGAGGCCCTACGAGCAGTACTTC.